The T cell receptor beta chain described here comes from a study of human T cells and chemical hapten exposure. Time point meaning: patch test 3, about 24 weeks after DPC sensitization. Treatment in this sample: therapeutic diphenylcyclopropenone sensitization with weekly scalp DPC. Prior to application of each patch test, blood was drawn. CDR3 length: 17 amino acids. Germline lookup yields CDR1 SEHNR and CDR2 FQNEAQ (reference sequence). J gave up 2 bases and V 5 bases, and 9 bases lay outside the gene matches. TCRdb reprocessed the RACE reads with MiXCR, giving one entry per CDR3 protein. The sample lists some 110,000 distinct CDR3 sequences, less than 40% seen once, with roughly 3% in the top ten. This clonotype was seen only a few times.

This TCR derives from a man in his forties with alopecia areata. Some clones in this sample may be carry-over from other donors' samples. The chain employs TRBV7-9 and TRBJ2-7, with TRBD2 matching 13 bases. The source material was whole blood, sampled in connection with sensitization to the hapten diphenylcyclopropenone (DPC). The CDR3 DNA reads as TGTGCCAGCAGCCCACTAGCGGGAGGGCCACGGGCCTACGAGCAGTACGTC. Protein sequence: CASSPLAGGPRAYEQYV.